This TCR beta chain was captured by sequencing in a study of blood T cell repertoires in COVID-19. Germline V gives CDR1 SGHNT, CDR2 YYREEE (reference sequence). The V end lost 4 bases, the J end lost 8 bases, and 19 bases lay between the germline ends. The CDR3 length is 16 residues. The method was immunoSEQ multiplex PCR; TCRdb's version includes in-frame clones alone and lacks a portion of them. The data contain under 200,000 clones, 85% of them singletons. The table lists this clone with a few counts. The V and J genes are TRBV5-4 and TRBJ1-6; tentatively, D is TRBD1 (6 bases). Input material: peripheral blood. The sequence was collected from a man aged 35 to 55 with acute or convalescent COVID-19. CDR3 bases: TGTGCCAGCAGCCCGGCGGGTGGGACAAGGGATTCACCCCTCCACTTT. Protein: CASSPAGGTRDSPLHF.